The clone carrying this TCR beta chain was found once. Within the sample, other DNA sequences also encode this same CDR3. The data were taken from a study of shared T cell receptors in the human thymus. The J segment lost 5 bases and the V segment lost 4 bases, leaving 1 base of the junction unmatched. This CDR3 has 11 residues. CDR1 is DFQATT and CDR2 is SNEGSKA in the germline V gene (reference sequence). Profiling relied on immunoSEQ multiplex PCR, and the TCRdb table lists in-frame clones only, not all of them. The table lists over 350,000 clones, roughly 94% of them singletons. This clonotype was sampled from a human donor. Sample: thymocytes. The genes are TRBV20-1 and TRBJ2-7; the match to TRBD1 covers 8 bases. The CDR3 reads CSATGGDEQYF. The CDR3 DNA is TGCAGTGCTACAGGGGGCGACGAGCAGTACTTC.